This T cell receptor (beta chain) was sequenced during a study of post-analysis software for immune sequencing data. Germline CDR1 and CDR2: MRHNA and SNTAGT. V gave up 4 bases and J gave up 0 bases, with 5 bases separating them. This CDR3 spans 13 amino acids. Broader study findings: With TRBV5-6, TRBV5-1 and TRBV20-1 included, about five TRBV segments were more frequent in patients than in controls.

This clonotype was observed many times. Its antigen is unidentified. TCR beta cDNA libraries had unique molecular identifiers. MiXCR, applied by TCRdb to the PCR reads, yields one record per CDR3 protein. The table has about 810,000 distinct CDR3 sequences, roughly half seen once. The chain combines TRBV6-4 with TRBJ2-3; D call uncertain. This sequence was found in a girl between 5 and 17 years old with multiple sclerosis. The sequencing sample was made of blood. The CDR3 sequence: CASSGGSTDTQYF. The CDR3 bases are TGTGCCAGCAGTGGGGGTAGCACAGATACGCAGTATTTT.